A selection of T cell receptor beta chains follows, all from one sample in a study of T cell responses to AZD1222 COVID-19 vaccine. Repertoires were generated with immunoSEQ multiplex PCR, while TCRdb's copy carries only in-frame clones and drops some. This table holds roughly 82,000 clones, more than 75% found once. The source was peripheral blood, collected on day 0 of AZD1222 vaccination. The source is an adult in good health. The CDR3 runs from the conserved cysteine through the conserved F or W. Fields, in order: V gene, J gene, D gene, clone size, CDR3 DNA, CDR3 protein. D genes are given only for firm matches. Clone sizes are given selectively: once, few, many, or a class where the clone is expanded.

V gene: TRBV6-1; J gene: TRBJ2-7; D gene: .; clone size: .; CDR3 DNA: TGTGCCAGCAGTGCCCAGTTCGGCAGGGCGTCCTACGAGCAGTACTTC; CDR3 protein: CASSAQFGRASYEQYF
V gene: TRBV23-1; J gene: TRBJ2-5; D gene: TRBD1; clone size: few; CDR3 DNA: TGCGCCAGCAGTCAACGAGAGTACCGGGACAGGAGACTTATCCACCAAGAGACCCAGTACTTC; CDR3 protein: CASSQREYRDRRLIHQETQYF
V gene: TRBV25-1; J gene: TRBJ1-2; D gene: TRBD1; clone size: .; CDR3 DNA: TGTGCCAGCAGTGCCCCGGGACAGGTCTATGGCTACACCTTC; CDR3 protein: CASSAPGQVYGYTF
V gene: TRBV13; J gene: TRBJ2-2; D gene: TRBD2; clone size: .; CDR3 DNA: TGTGCCAGCGGCGGGGGTCGAAACACCGGGGAGCTGTTTTTT; CDR3 protein: CASGGGRNTGELFF
V gene: TRBV9; J gene: TRBJ1-4; D gene: .; clone size: .; CDR3 DNA: TGTGCCAGCAGCGTAGCTCCGGAGGGGGAAAAACTGTTTTTT; CDR3 protein: CASSVAPEGEKLFF
V gene: TRBV2; J gene: TRBJ1-2; D gene: .; clone size: .; CDR3 DNA: TGTGCCAGCAGTGATCAGGGAAACTATGGCTACACCTTC; CDR3 protein: CASSDQGNYGYTF
V gene: TRBV10-3; J gene: TRBJ1-5; D gene: .; clone size: .; CDR3 DNA: TGTGCCATCAGCCAGGAAGGCAATCAGCCCCAGCATTTT; CDR3 protein: CAISQEGNQPQHF
V gene: TRBV7-3; J gene: TRBJ1-2; D gene: TRBD1; clone size: .; CDR3 DNA: TGTGCCAGCAGCTTCGGACAGGGGAATGGCTACACCTTC; CDR3 protein: CASSFGQGNGYTF
V gene: TRBV2; J gene: TRBJ2-3; D gene: TRBD2; clone size: .; CDR3 DNA: TGTGCCAGCAGTGAGATGAGAAGCGGGGGGGCCCTAGATACGCAGTATTTT; CDR3 protein: CASSEMRSGGALDTQYF
V gene: TRBV6-5; J gene: TRBJ2-7; D gene: .; clone size: .; CDR3 DNA: TGTGCCAGCGCAAGCTCCTACGAGCAGTACTTC; CDR3 protein: CASASSYEQYF
V gene: TRBV11-2; J gene: TRBJ2-2; D gene: .; clone size: .; CDR3 DNA: TGTGCCAGCAGCTTAGGAGCGAGCAGGAACACCGGGGAGCTGTTTTTT; CDR3 protein: CASSLGASRNTGELFF
V gene: TRBV5-8; J gene: TRBJ1-5; D gene: .; clone size: .; CDR3 DNA: TGTGCCAGCAGCTTCAGGGGTTATAGCAATCAGCCCCAGCATTTT; CDR3 protein: CASSFRGYSNQPQHF
V gene: TRBV7-9; J gene: TRBJ2-2; D gene: .; clone size: .; CDR3 DNA: TGTGCCAGCAGCTTACCTCCGGGACATAGTGCCACCGGGGAGCTGTTTTTT; CDR3 protein: CASSLPPGHSATGELFF
V gene: TRBV6-6; J gene: TRBJ1-2; D gene: TRBD1; clone size: .; CDR3 DNA: TGTGCCAGCAGGCACGGACAGGGGGCTTCATATGGCTACACCTTC; CDR3 protein: CASRHGQGASYGYTF
V gene: TRBV11-2; J gene: TRBJ2-7; D gene: .; clone size: .; CDR3 DNA: TGTGCCAGCAGGTTAGGAGGTGCCCATTGGGACTTC; CDR3 protein: CASRLGGAHWDF
V gene: TRBV15; J gene: TRBJ2-7; D gene: TRBD2; clone size: few; CDR3 DNA: TGTGCCACCAGCAGAGATCGACTAGCGGGGAGCTCCTACGAGCAGTACTTC; CDR3 protein: CATSRDRLAGSSYEQYF
V gene: TRBV7-8; J gene: TRBJ1-1; D gene: .; clone size: .; CDR3 DNA: TGTGCCAGCAGCTTACGATCCAGGGACACTGAAGCTTTCTTT; CDR3 protein: CASSLRSRDTEAFF
V gene: TRBV28; J gene: TRBJ1-1; D gene: .; clone size: .; CDR3 DNA: TGTGCCAGCAGTCAATGGGTAGGACAGAACACTGAAGCTTTCTTT; CDR3 protein: CASSQWVGQNTEAFF
V gene: TRBV7-2; J gene: TRBJ1-2; D gene: .; clone size: .; CDR3 DNA: TGTGCCAGCAGCTTTACCTCGCTTGGTGGCTACACCTTC; CDR3 protein: CASSFTSLGGYTF
V gene: TRBV11-2; J gene: TRBJ1-5; D gene: .; clone size: .; CDR3 DNA: TGTGCCAGCAGCCCAACGGTCGCTTATAGCAATCAGCCCCAGCATTTT; CDR3 protein: CASSPTVAYSNQPQHF
V gene: TRBV11-2; J gene: TRBJ2-7; D gene: TRBD2; clone size: .; CDR3 DNA: TGTGCCAGCAGCTTAGCCCTAAGTAGCGGGTACGAGCAGTACTTC; CDR3 protein: CASSLALSSGYEQYF
V gene: TRBV7-8; J gene: TRBJ2-7; D gene: .; clone size: .; CDR3 DNA: TGTGCCAGCAGCTTAGGACAGAGCTCCTACGAGCAGTACTTC; CDR3 protein: CASSLGQSSYEQYF
V gene: TRBV5-6; J gene: TRBJ2-2; D gene: .; clone size: .; CDR3 DNA: TGTGCCAGCAGTCGTTCTATCGGGCAGAACACCGGGGAGCTGTTTTTT; CDR3 protein: CASSRSIGQNTGELFF
V gene: TRBV27; J gene: TRBJ1-6; D gene: TRBD1; clone size: .; CDR3 DNA: TGTGCCAGCAGTTTTCGAGGGGGCGGCTATAATTCACCCCTCCACTTT; CDR3 protein: CASSFRGGGYNSPLHF
V gene: TRBV15; J gene: TRBJ2-5; D gene: TRBD1; clone size: .; CDR3 DNA: TGTGCCACCAGCACCGACAGGGGGCGCTTGGAGACCCAGTACTTC; CDR3 protein: CATSTDRGRLETQYF
V gene: TRBV21-1; J gene: TRBJ2-7; D gene: .; clone size: .; CDR3 DNA: TGTGCCAGCGACGGACAGACTCCGTACTACGAGCAGTACTTC; CDR3 protein: CASDGQTPYYEQYF
V gene: TRBV5-1; J gene: TRBJ2-4; D gene: TRBD1; clone size: .; CDR3 DNA: TGCGCCAGCAGCTTGGGATCCGGGACAGGGGTTTTTGACATTCAGTACTTC; CDR3 protein: CASSLGSGTGVFDIQYF
V gene: TRBV7-8; J gene: TRBJ1-2; D gene: TRBD1; clone size: .; CDR3 DNA: TGTGCCAGCAGCTTAGGTGGGACAGGGGGCATCCATGGCTACACCTTC; CDR3 protein: CASSLGGTGGIHGYTF
V gene: TRBV6-2/TRBV6-3; J gene: TRBJ2-1; D gene: TRBD2; clone size: .; CDR3 DNA: TGTGCCAGCAGCGACTCTAGCGGGGGAGACTACAATGAGCAGTTCTTC; CDR3 protein: CASSDSSGGDYNEQFF
V gene: TRBV13; J gene: TRBJ2-7; D gene: .; clone size: few; CDR3 DNA: TGTGCCAGCAGCTCCGGGGCTTTCTCCTACGAGCAGTACTTC; CDR3 protein: CASSSGAFSYEQYF
V gene: TRBV5-1; J gene: TRBJ2-1; D gene: TRBD2; clone size: .; CDR3 DNA: TGCGCCAGCAGCTTGGGAAGGACTAGCGTAGGCAATGAGCAGTTCTTC; CDR3 protein: CASSLGRTSVGNEQFF
V gene: TRBV27; J gene: TRBJ2-5; D gene: .; clone size: .; CDR3 DNA: TGTGCCAGCTCCTTAGGGGGGGTCGGAGAGACCCAGTACTTC; CDR3 protein: CASSLGGVGETQYF
V gene: TRBV5-4; J gene: TRBJ1-6; D gene: TRBD1; clone size: .; CDR3 DNA: TGTGCCAGCACTGGACAGGATTATAATTCACCCCTCCACTTT; CDR3 protein: CASTGQDYNSPLHF
V gene: TRBV7-3; J gene: TRBJ1-1; D gene: .; clone size: once; CDR3 DNA: TGTGCCAGCAGCCCCAACCCCGGGTTCACTGAAGCTTTCTTT; CDR3 protein: CASSPNPGFTEAFF
V gene: TRBV10-3; J gene: TRBJ2-1; D gene: TRBD2; clone size: .; CDR3 DNA: TGTGCCATCGGGACTAGCGGGGGGAACAATGAGCAGTTCTTC; CDR3 protein: CAIGTSGGNNEQFF
V gene: TRBV6-4; J gene: TRBJ2-5; D gene: TRBD2; clone size: .; CDR3 DNA: TGTGCCAGCAGCCCTGCTAGCGGGGGGGACCAAGAGACCCAGTACTTC; CDR3 protein: CASSPASGGDQETQYF
V gene: TRBV11-3; J gene: TRBJ2-7; D gene: .; clone size: .; CDR3 DNA: TGTGCCAGCAGCTCTGGAACAGGGAACGAGCAGTACTTC; CDR3 protein: CASSSGTGNEQYF
V gene: TRBV11-2; J gene: TRBJ1-5; D gene: TRBD1; clone size: .; CDR3 DNA: TGTGCCAGCAGCTCACAAGACAGGGGGAATCAGCCCCAGCATTTT; CDR3 protein: CASSSQDRGNQPQHF
V gene: TRBV29-1; J gene: TRBJ1-1; D gene: .; clone size: .; CDR3 DNA: TGCAGCGTTGAAGGGAATGAAGCTTTCTTT; CDR3 protein: CSVEGNEAFF
V gene: TRBV7-9; J gene: TRBJ1-2; D gene: TRBD1; clone size: .; CDR3 DNA: TGTGCCAGCAGCGTAGGGACAGGGGCTTTGGACTATGGCTACACCTTC; CDR3 protein: CASSVGTGALDYGYTF
V gene: TRBV28; J gene: TRBJ1-3; D gene: .; clone size: .; CDR3 DNA: TGTGCCAGCAGCCGCTCGAGATGGGCTGGAAACACCATATATTTT; CDR3 protein: CASSRSRWAGNTIYF
V gene: TRBV2; J gene: TRBJ2-7; D gene: .; clone size: .; CDR3 DNA: TGTGCCAGCAGTGATTGGGGAGACGAGCAGTACTTC; CDR3 protein: CASSDWGDEQYF
V gene: TRBV19; J gene: TRBJ1-5; D gene: .; clone size: .; CDR3 DNA: TGTGCCAGTCTCCAAGGGATGCAAGGCAATCAGCCCCAGCATTTT; CDR3 protein: CASLQGMQGNQPQHF
V gene: TRBV5-1; J gene: TRBJ2-2; D gene: .; clone size: .; CDR3 DNA: TGCGCCAGCAGCTTGCGAACTCAAGGGACCGGGGAGCTGTTTTTT; CDR3 protein: CASSLRTQGTGELFF
V gene: TRBV7-2; J gene: TRBJ2-1; D gene: TRBD2; clone size: .; CDR3 DNA: TGTGCCAGCAGCTTGCTAGCGGGGCCCTTCAATGAGCAGTTCTTC; CDR3 protein: CASSLLAGPFNEQFF
V gene: TRBV5-4; J gene: TRBJ2-3; D gene: .; clone size: .; CDR3 DNA: TGTGCCAGCAGCTCGTCTAGCACAGATACGCAGTATTTT; CDR3 protein: CASSSSSTDTQYF
V gene: TRBV6-5; J gene: TRBJ2-1; D gene: .; clone size: .; CDR3 DNA: TGTGCCAGCAGTTACTCAGGCAGGGGCCAGTTCTTC; CDR3 protein: CASSYSGRGQFF
V gene: TRBV30; J gene: TRBJ1-5; D gene: TRBD1; clone size: .; CDR3 DNA: TGTGCCTGGAGCGAGACAGGGATCCAGCCCCAGCATTTT; CDR3 protein: CAWSETGIQPQHF
V gene: TRBV7-9; J gene: TRBJ1-3; D gene: .; clone size: once; CDR3 DNA: TGTGCCAGCAGCCGTAAAAAAGGGCCCTCTGGAAACACCATATATTTT; CDR3 protein: CASSRKKGPSGNTIYF
V gene: TRBV19; J gene: TRBJ2-1; D gene: TRBD1; clone size: .; CDR3 DNA: TGTGCCAGTAGTAGCCGCGGGACAGGGGACCTAGGGCAGTTCTTC; CDR3 protein: CASSSRGTGDLGQFF